By share, the clone carrying this T cell receptor (beta chain) ranks as medium-sized. Its antigen is still unknown. The source of the sample is a study of OX40 agonist ivuxolimab in advanced cancers. Whole-study context: The eligibility criteria allowed prior anti-PD-1, anti-PD-L1 or anti-CTLA-4 therapy, and approximately 42% had some. Findings of the study overall: More expanded clones were seen, on average, in CD8+ T cells than in CD4+. With doses of 0.1 to 3.0 mg/kg, CD4+ and CD8+ blood T cells had undergone clonal expansion by week 6.

Here immunoSEQ multiplex PCR was the method, and the copy in TCRdb shows in-frame clones only, minus some. The sample carries about 41,000 clones, more than 70% recorded once. Peripheral blood came from all dose cohorts at three timepoints. Germline CDR1 SNHLY, CDR2 FYNNEI. Germline trimming cut 1 base from V and 7 bases from J; bases unmatched to any gene: 7. This CDR3 is 15 amino acids long. The chain carries TRBV2 and TRBJ2-7, with 10 positions matching TRBD2. This sequence was found in an adult with an advanced solid tumor such as melanoma, head and neck, liver or kidney cancer. This material consisted of CD4+ or CD8+ T cells sorted from blood, taken in a trial of the OX40 agonist ivuxolimab. The CDR3 DNA reads as TGTGCCAGCAGTGAAGAGGCTAGCGGGAGTTTGGAGCAGTACTTC. Its translation: CASSEEASGSLEQYF.